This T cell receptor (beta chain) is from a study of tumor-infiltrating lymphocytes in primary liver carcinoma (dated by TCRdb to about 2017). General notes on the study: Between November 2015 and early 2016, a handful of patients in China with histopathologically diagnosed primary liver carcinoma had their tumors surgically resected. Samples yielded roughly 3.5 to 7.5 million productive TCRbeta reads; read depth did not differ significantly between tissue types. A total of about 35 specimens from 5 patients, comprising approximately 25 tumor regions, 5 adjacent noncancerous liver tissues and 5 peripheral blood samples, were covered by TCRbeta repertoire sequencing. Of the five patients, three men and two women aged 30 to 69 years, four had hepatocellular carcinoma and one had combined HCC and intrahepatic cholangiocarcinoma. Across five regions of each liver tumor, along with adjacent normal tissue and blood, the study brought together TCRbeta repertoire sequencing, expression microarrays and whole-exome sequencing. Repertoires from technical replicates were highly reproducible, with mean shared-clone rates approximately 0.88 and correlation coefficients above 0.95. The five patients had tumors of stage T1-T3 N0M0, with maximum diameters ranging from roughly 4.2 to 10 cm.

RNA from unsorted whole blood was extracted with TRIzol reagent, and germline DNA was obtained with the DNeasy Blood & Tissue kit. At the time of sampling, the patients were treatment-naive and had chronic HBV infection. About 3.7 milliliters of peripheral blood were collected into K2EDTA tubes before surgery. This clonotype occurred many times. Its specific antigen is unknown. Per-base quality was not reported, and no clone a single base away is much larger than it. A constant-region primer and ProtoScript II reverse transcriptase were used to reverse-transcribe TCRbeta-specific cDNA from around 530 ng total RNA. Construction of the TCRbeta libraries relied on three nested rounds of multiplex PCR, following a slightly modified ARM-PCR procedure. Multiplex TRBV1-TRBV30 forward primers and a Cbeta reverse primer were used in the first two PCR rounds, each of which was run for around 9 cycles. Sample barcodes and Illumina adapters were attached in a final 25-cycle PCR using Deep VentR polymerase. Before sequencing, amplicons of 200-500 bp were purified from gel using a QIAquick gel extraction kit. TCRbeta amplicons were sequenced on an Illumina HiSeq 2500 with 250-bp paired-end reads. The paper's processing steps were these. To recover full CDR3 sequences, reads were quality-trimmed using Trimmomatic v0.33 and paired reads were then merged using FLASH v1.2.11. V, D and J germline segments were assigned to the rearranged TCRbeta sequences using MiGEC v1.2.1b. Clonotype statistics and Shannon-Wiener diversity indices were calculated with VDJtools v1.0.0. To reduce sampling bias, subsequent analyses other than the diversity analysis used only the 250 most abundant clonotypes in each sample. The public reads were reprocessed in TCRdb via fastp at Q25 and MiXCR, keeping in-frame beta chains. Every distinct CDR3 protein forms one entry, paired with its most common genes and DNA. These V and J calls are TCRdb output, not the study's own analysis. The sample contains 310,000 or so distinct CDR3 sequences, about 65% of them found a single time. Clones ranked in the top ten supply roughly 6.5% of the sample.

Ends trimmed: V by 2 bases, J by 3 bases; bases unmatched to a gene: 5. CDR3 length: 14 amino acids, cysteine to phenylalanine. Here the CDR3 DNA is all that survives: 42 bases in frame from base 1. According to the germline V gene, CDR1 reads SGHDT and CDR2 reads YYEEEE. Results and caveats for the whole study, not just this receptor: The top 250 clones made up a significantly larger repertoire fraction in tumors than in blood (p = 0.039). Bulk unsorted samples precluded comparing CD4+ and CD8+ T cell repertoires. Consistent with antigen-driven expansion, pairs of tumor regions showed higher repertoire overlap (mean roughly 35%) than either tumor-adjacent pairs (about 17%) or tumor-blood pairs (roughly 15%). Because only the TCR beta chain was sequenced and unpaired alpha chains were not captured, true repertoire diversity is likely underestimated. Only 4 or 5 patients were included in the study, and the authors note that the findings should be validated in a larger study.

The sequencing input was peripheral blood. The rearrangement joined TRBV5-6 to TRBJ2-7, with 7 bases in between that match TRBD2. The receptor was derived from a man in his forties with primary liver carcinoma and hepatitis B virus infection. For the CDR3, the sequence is CASSFWGGVYEQYF. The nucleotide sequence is TGTGCCAGCAGCTTCTGGGGAGGGGTCTACGAGCAGTACTTC.